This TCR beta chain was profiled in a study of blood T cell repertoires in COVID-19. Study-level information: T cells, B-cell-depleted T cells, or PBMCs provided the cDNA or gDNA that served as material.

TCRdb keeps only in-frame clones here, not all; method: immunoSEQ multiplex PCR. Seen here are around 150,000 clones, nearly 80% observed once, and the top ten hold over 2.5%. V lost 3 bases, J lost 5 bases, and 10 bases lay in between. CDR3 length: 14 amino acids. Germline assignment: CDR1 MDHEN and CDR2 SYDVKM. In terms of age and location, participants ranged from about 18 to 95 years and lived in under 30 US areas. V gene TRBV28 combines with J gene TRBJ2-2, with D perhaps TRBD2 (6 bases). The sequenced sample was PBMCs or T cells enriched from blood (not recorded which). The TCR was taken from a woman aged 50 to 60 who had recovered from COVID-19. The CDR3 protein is CASSLVGGTGELFF. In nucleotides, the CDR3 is TGTGCCAGCAGTTTGGTTGGGGGGACCGGGGAGCTGTTTTTT.